This entry concerns a single TCR beta chain. Its antigen remains undetermined. Base qualities are not provided; no much larger clone lies one nucleotide away. The collaborating institutions used their own protocols to collect whole blood in K2EDTA tubes. For TCRbeta analysis, collaborators shipped samples as frozen whole blood, isolated PBMCs, or DNA extracted from either of those sample types. V is pruned by 1 base and J by 0 bases, leaving 13 bases of the junction without a gene match. CDR1 and CDR2, per the germline V gene (reference sequence), are SGHKS and YYEKEE. Including the terminal cysteine and phenylalanine, the CDR3 comprises 20 residues. Kept here is only the CDR3 DNA, which spans 60 bases and is read in frame from base 1. TCRbeta CDR3 regions were amplified from genomic DNA by means of the immunoSEQ Assay, a bias-controlled multiplex PCR. Concerning the study's data processing: The number of nucleated cells in each sample was estimated by amplification of reference gene primers within the assay. Sequence reads were collapsed and filtered to measure the absolute abundance of every unique TCRbeta CDR3 rearrangement. For each sample, productive Simpson clonality was calculated as the square root of Simpson's diversity index over productive rearrangements. Not all clones reach the TCRdb copy of this immuneACCESS table, which keeps in-frame sequences only. Checked studies attribute under half of the gap to unresolved V genes and leave the rest unexplained. D and trimming were read from the DNA, whereas the V and J calls and clone size are those reported in that table. This sample gives 250,000 to 300,000 clones in total; 70% to 90% of them show up just once. 8% to 13% of the sample is held by the ten biggest clonotypes.

This sample is drawn from a study of blood T cell repertoires in COVID-19 (dated by TCRdb to between 2020 and 2021). Study-level background: Samples from collaborators originated in the United States, Italy and Spain and spanned both the acute and convalescent phases of COVID-19. Where available, HLA class I and class II types were taken from metadata supplied by the sample provider and were not determined by assay-based typing. Samples were obtained from the ongoing ImmuneRACE study (first 160 participants) and from about 1,300 subjects provided by 6 global collaborators. The sample metadata nearly always contained a de-identified subject ID, COVID-19 status, age in years and sex. The dataset comprised deeply sampled blood TCRbeta repertoires from subjects exposed to, actively infected with, or recovered from COVID-19. The repertoires were released in a freely available public database intended as a resource for research on the immune response to SARS-CoV-2. The prospective study material was composed of cDNA or gDNA derived from T cells, B-cell-depleted T cells, or PBMCs. Here is what the overall study found, with its caveats: The quantity of clinical and demographic metadata differed by source and by participant and was supplied without curation.

The rearrangement joined TRBV5-5 to TRBJ2-6, with 7 bases matching TRBD1. Input material: peripheral blood. This TCR came from a woman in her 70s with acute or convalescent COVID-19. Here the CDR3 is given as CASSLRGPGALSSGANVLTF. The bases are TGTGCCAGCAGCTTGAGGGGGCCAGGGGCCCTCTCCTCTGGGGCCAACGTCCTGACTTTC.